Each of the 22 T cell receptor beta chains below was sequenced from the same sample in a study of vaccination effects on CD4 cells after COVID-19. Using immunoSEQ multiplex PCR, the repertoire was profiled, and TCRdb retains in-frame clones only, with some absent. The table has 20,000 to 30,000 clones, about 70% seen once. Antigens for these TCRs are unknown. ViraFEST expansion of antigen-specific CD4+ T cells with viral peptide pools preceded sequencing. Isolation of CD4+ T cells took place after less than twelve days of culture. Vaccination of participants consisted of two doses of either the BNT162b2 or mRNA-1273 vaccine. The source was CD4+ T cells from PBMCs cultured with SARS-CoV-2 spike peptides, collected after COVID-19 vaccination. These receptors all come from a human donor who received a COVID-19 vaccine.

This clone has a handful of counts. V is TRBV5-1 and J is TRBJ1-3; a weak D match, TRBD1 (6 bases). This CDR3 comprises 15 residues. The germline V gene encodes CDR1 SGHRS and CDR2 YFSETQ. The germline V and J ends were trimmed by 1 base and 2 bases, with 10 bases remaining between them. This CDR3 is CASSLSQGAGNTIYF. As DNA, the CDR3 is TGCGCCAGCAGCTTGTCACAGGGTGCTGGAAACACCATATATTTT.

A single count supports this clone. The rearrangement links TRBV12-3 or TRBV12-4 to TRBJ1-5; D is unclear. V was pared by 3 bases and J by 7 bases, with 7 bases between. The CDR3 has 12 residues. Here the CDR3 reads CASSFSSQPQHF. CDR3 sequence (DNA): TGTGCCAGCAGTTTTTCAAGCCAGCCCCAGCATTTT.

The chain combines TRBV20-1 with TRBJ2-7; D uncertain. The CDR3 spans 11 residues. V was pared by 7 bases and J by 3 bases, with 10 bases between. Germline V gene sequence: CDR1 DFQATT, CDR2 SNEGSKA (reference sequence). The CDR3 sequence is CSVGQNYEQYF. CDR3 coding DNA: TGCAGTGTCGGGCAGAACTACGAGCAGTACTTC.

The CDR3 DNA follows: TGTGCCAGCAGTTCCCCTGAGGACACCATATATTTT. Translated: CASSSPEDTIYF. The V and J genes are TRBV6-5 and TRBJ1-3; D not certain. From germline, CDR1 is MNHEY and CDR2 SVGAGI. The CDR3 consists of 12 residues. Deletions cut 4 bases from V and 8 bases from J, with 9 bases between.

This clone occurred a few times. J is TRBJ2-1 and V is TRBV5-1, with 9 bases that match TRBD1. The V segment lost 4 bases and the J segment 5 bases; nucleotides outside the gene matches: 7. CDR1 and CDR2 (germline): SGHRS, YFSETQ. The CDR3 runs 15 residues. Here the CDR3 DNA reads TGCGCCAGCAGCATTGGGACAGGGCAGAACAATGAGCAGTTCTTC. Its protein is CASSIGTGQNNEQFF.

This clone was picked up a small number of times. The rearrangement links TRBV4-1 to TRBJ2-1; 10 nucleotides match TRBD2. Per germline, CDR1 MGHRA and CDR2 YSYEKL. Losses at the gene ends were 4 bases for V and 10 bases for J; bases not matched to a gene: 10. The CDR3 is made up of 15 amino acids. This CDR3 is CASSPSGSFLGEQFF. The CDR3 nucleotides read TGCGCCAGCAGCCCTAGCGGGAGCTTCCTTGGCGAGCAGTTCTTC.

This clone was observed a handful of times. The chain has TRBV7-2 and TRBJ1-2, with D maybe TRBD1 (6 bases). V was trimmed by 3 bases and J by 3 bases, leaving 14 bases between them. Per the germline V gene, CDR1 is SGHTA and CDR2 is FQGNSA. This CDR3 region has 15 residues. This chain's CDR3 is CASSFTGSLHYGYTF. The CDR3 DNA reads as TGTGCCAGCAGCTTTACAGGGAGTCTACACTATGGCTACACCTTC.

The CDR3 sequence is CATSDPGDRGRYEQYF. As DNA, the CDR3 is TGTGCCACCAGTGATCCAGGGGACAGGGGGCGATACGAGCAGTACTTC. The chain recombines TRBV24-1 with TRBJ2-7, with 12 nucleotides matching TRBD1. Germline lookup yields CDR1 KGHDR and CDR2 SFDVKD. The V and J ends lost 3 bases and 4 bases, in that order; junction bases with no gene match: 6. This CDR3 region has 16 residues.

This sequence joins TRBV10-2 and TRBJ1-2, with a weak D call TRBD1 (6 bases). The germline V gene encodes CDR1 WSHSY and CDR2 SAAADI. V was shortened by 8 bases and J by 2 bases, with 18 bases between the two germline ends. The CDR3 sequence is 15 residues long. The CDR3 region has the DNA TGCGCCAGCGGAGGGAACCCTACAGGGAACTATGGCTACACCTTC. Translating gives CASGGNPTGNYGYTF.

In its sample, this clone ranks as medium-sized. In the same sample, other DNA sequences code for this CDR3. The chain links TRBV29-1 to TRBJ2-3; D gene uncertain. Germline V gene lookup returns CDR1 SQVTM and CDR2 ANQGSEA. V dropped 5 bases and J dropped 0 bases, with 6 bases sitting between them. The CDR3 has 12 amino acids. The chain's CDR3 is CSVRPSTDTQYF. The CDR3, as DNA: TGCAGCGTTCGCCCTAGCACAGATACGCAGTATTTT.

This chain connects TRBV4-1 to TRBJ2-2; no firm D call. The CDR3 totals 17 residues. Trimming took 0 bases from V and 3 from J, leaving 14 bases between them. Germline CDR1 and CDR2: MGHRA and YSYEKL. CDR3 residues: CASSQENYGPDTGELFF. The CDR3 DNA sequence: TGCGCCAGCAGCCAAGAAAATTACGGACCAGACACCGGGGAGCTGTTTTTT.

The CDR3 reads CSVAPDRGGNEKLFF. The CDR3 DNA sequence: TGCAGCGTCGCTCCCGACAGGGGAGGAAATGAAAAACTGTTTTTT. V and J are TRBV29-1 and TRBJ1-4, with 8 bases lining up with TRBD1. V shed 6 bases and J 5 bases; nucleotides not matched to a gene: 11. The germline gives CDR1 SQVTM, CDR2 ANQGSEA. The CDR3 has 15 residues.

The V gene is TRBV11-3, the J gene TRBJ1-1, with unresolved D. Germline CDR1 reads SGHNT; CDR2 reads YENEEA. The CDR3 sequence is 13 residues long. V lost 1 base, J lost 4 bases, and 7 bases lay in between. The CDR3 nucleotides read TGTGCCAGCAGCTTAGCTTCAAGCACTGAAGCTTTCTTT. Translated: CASSLASSTEAFF.

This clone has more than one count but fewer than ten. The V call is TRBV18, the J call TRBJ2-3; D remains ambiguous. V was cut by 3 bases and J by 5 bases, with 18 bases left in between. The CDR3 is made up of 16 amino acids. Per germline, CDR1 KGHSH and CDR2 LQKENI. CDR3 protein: CASSPLFDAVGDTQYF. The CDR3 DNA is TGTGCCAGCTCACCCCTTTTTGATGCGGTAGGAGATACGCAGTATTTT. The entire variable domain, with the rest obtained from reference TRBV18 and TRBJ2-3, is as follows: NAGVMQNPRHLVRRRGQEARLRCSPMKGHSHVYWYRQLPEEGLKFMVYLQKENIIDESGMPKERFSAEFPKEGPSILRIQQVVRGDSAAYFCASSPLFDAVGDTQYFGPGTRLTVL.

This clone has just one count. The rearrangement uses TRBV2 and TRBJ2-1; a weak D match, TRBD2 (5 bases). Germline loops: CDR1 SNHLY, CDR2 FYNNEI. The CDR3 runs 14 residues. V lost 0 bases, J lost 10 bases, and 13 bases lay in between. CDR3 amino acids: CASSEALYRGEQFF. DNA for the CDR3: TGTGCCAGCAGTGAAGCGCTTTATCGCGGGGAGCAGTTCTTC.

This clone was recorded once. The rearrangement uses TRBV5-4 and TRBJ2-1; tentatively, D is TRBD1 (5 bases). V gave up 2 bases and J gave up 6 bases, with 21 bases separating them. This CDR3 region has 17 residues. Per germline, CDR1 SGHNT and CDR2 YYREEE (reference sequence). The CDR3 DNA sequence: TGTGCCAGCAGCTTTAATCTAGGGGCTAAGGAAAGCAATGAGCAGTTCTTC. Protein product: CASSFNLGAKESNEQFF.

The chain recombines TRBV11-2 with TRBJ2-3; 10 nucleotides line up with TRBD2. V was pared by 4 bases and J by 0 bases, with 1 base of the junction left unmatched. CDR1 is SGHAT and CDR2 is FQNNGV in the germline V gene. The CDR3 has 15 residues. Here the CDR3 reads CASSSTSGSTDTQYF. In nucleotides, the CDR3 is TGTGCCAGCAGCTCGACTAGCGGGAGCACAGATACGCAGTATTTT.

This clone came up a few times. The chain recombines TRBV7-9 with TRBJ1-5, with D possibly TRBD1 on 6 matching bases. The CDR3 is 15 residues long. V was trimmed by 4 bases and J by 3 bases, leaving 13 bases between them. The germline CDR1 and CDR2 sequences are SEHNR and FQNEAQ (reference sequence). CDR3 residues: CASSYGDNFNQPQHF. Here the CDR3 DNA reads TGTGCCAGCAGCTATGGGGACAATTTCAATCAGCCCCAGCATTTT.

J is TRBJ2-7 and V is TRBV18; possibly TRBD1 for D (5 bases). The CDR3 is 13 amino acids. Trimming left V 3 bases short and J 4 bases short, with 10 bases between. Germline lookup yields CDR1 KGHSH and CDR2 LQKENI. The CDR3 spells CASSPSREYEQYF. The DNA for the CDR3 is TGTGCCAGCTCACCTAGCAGGGAATACGAGCAGTACTTC.

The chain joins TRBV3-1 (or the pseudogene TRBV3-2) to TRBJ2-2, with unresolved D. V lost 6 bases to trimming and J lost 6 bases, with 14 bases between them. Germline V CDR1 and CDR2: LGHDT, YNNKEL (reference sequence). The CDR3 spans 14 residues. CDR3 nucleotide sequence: TGTGCCAGCAGGAAAAGGGAATGGGCCGGGGAGCTGTTTTTT. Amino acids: CASRKREWAGELFF.

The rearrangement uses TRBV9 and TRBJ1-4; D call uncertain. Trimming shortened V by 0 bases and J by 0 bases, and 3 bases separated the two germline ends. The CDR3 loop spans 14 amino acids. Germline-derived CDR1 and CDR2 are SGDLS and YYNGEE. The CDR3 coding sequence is TGTGCCAGCAGCGTAGGAACAACTAATGAAAAACTGTTTTTT. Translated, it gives CASSVGTTNEKLFF.

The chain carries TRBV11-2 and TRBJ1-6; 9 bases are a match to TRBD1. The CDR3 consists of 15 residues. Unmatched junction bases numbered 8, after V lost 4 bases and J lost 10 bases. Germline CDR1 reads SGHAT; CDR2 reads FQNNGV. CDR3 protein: CASSSSGTGRSPLHF. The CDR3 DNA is TGTGCCAGCAGCTCGTCCGGGACAGGGAGGTCACCCCTCCACTTT.